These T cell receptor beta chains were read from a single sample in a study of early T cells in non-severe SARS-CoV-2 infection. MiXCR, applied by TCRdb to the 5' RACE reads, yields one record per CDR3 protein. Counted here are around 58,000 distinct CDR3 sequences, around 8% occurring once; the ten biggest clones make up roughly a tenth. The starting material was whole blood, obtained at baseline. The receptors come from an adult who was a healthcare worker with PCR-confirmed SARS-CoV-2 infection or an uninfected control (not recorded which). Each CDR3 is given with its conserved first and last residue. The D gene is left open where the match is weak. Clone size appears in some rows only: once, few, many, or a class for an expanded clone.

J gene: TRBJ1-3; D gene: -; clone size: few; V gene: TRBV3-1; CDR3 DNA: TGTGCCAGCAGCCAAGGTGAGGGGACTACTGGAAACACCATATATTTT; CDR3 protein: CASSQGEGTTGNTIYF
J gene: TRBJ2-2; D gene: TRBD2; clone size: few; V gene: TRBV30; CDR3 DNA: TGTGCCTGGAGGGGACTAGCGGGAGCCCGTACCGGGGAGCTGTTTTTT; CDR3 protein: CAWRGLAGARTGELFF
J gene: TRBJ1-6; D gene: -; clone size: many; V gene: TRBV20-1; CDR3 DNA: TGCAGTGCTAGAGAACGGGCAGGGTTAACCTATAATTCACCCCTCCACTTT; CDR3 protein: CSARERAGLTYNSPLHF
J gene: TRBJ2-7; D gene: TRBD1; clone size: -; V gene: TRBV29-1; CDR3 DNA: TGCAGCGTTCGGACAGGGCCCTCCTACGAGCAGTACTTC; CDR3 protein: CSVRTGPSYEQYF
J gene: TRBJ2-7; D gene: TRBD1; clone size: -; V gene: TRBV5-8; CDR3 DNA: TGTGCCAGCAGCCCCCGGGACAGTATCTACGAGCAGTACTTC; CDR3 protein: CASSPRDSIYEQYF
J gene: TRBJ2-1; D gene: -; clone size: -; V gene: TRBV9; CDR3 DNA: TGTGCCAGCAGCTCACTCCATAGCTCCTACAATGAGCAGTTCTTC; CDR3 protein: CASSSLHSSYNEQFF
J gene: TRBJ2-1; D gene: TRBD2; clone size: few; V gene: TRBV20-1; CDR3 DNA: TGCAGTGCTGGAGGCTCGAGCGGGACCTACTACAATGAGCAGTTCTTC; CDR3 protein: CSAGGSSGTYYNEQFF
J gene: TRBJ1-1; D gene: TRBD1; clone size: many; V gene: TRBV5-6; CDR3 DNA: TGTGCCAGCAGCCCGGAACCGACAGGGAGCCCTGAAGCTTTCTTT; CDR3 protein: CASSPEPTGSPEAFF
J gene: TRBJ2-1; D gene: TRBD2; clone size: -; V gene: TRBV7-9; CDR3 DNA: TGTGCCAGCAGCACACGAGGACTAGCTCCCTACAATGAGCAGTTCTTC; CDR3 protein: CASSTRGLAPYNEQFF
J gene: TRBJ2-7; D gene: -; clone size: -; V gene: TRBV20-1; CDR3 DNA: TGCAGTGCCAGGGGGGGGGAGTACGAGCAGTACTTC; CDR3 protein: CSARGGEYEQYF
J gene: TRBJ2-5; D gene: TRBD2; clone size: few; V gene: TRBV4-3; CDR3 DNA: TGCGCCAGCAGCCAAGCCCAACTGACTAGCGGACGGGAGACCCAGTACTTC; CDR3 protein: CASSQAQLTSGRETQYF
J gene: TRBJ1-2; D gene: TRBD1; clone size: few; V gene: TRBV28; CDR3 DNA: TGTGCCAGCAGTTTCTACCCAGGGGGGGCGCAGTATGGCTACACCTTC; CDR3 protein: CASSFYPGGAQYGYTF
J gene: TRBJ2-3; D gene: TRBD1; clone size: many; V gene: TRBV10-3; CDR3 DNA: TGTGCCATCAGTTACAGGGGGCCCACAGATACGCAGTATTTT; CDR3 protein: CAISYRGPTDTQYF
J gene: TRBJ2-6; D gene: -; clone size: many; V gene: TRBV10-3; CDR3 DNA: TGTGCCACCGCACCCCGGGGAGGAGCTGGGGCCAACGTCCTGACTTTC; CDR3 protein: CATAPRGGAGANVLTF
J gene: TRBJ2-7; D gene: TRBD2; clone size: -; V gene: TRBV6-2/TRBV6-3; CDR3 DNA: TGTGCCAGCAGTTACTACCGGGAGGCCCTTTTGTACGAGCAGTACTTC; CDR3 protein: CASSYYREALLYEQYF
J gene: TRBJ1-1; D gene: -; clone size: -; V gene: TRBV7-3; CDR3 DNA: TGTGCCAGCAGCGGCTGGGCAGGAACTGAAGCTTTCTTT; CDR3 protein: CASSGWAGTEAFF
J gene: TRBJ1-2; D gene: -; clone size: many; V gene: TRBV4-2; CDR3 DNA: TGTGCCAGCAGCCAAGATGGCAAGGGCGGTGGCTACACCTTC; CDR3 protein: CASSQDGKGGGYTF
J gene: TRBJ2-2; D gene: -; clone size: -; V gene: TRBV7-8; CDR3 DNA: TGTGCCAGCAGCTCGCTGGGCACCGGGGAGCTGTTTTTT; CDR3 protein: CASSSLGTGELFF
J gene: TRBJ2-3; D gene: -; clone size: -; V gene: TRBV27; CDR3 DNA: TGTGCCAGCAGTTTAGGCGGGAGAGGGGGTACGCAGTATTTT; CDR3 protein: CASSLGGRGGTQYF
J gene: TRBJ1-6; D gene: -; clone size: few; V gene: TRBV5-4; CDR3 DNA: TGTGCCAGCAGCCTTTGGGCGACCGTATCGGATTCACCCCTCCACTTT; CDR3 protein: CASSLWATVSDSPLHF
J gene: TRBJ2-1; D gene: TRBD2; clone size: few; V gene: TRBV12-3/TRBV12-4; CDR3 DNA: TGTGCCAGCAGTTTACCCCTGGGACTAGCGGGAAGTTACAATGAGCAGTTCTTC; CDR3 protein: CASSLPLGLAGSYNEQFF
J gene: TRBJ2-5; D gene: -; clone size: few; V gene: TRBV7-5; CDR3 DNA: -; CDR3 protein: CISVPEARLTSVGQETQYF
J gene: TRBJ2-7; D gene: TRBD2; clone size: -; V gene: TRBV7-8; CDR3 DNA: TGTGCCAGCAGCTCCAATCCGGGAGGATCGTACGAGCAGTACTTC; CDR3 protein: CASSSNPGGSYEQYF
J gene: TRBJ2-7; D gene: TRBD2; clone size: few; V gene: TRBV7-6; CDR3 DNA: TGTGCCAGCAGCTCCACTAGCGGGAGCTCCTACGAGCAGTACTTC; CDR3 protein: CASSSTSGSSYEQYF
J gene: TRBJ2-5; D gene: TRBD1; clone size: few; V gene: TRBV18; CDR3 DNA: TGTGCCAGCTCACCTAGACAGGGCCAAGAGACCCAGTACTTC; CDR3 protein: CASSPRQGQETQYF
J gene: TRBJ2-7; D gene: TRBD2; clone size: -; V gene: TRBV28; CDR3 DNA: TGTGCCAGCAGCCAAAATAGCGGGGTCTCCTACGAGCAGTACTTC; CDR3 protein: CASSQNSGVSYEQYF
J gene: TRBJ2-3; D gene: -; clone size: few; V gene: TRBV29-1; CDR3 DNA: TGCAGCGTTGAAGCTGTCGCAGATACGCAGTATTTT; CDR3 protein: CSVEAVADTQYF
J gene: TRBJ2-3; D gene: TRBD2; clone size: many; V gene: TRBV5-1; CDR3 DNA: TGCGCCAGCGCCCAGCGGGAGGTAGACACAGATACGCAGTATTTT; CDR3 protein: CASAQREVDTDTQYF
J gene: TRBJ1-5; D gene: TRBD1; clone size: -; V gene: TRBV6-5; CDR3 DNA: TGTGCCACCACAGGGGGACTTAATCAGCCCCAGCATTTT; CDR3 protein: CATTGGLNQPQHF
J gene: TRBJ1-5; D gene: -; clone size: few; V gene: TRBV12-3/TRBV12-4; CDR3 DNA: TGTGCCAGCAGTCTCATTCAGGGTGCTCAGCCCCAGCATTTT; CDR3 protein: CASSLIQGAQPQHF
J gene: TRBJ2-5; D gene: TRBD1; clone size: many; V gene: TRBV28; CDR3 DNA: TGTGCCAGCAGTGGACGGGACAGGGTTGGAGAGACCCAGTACTTC; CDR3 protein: CASSGRDRVGETQYF
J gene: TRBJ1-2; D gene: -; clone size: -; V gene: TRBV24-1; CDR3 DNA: TGTGCCACCAGTGACCTACCCCAGTTTAACTATGGCTACACCTTC; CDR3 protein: CATSDLPQFNYGYTF
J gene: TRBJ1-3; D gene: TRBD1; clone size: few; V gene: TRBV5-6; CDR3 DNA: TGTGCCAGCAGCGAAGACAGGGTCTCTGGAAACACCATATATTTT; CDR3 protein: CASSEDRVSGNTIYF
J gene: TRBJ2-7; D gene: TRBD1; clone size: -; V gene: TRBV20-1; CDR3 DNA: TGCAGTGCCTCGGACAGGGAATTTAACGAGCAGTACTTC; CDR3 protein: CSASDREFNEQYF
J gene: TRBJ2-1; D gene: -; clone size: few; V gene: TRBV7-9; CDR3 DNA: TGTGCCAGCAGCTTCAGGGGCCCAAACCACAATGAGCAGTTCTTC; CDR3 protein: CASSFRGPNHNEQFF
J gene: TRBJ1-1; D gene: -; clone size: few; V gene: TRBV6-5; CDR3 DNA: TGTGCCAGCAGTTACTCCGGGTCGGGGAGGGCTTTCTTT; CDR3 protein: CASSYSGSGRAFF
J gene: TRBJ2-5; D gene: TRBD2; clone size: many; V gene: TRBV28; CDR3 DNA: TGTGCCAGCAGTTTCGGGACTAGCGGGAGGGCCGGAGAGACCCAGTACTTC; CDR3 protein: CASSFGTSGRAGETQYF
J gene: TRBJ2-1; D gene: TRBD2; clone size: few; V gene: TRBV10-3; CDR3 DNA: TGTGCCATCAGCCCGCTTGGGGCGGGAGGGGACAATGAGCAGTTCTTC; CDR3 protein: CAISPLGAGGDNEQFF
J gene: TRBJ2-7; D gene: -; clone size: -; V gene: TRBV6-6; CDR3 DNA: TGTGCCAGCAGTTACCAGGGAAGGGCCTACGAGCAGTACTTC; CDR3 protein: CASSYQGRAYEQYF
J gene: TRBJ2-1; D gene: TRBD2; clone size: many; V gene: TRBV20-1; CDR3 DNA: TGCAGTGCTCACTCCGGGACTAGCGGAACGAGCTCCTACAATGAGCAGTTCTTC; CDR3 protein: CSAHSGTSGTSSYNEQFF
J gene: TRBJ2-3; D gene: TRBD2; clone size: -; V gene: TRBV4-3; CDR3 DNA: TGCGCCAGCAGCCCCGCGGCTAGCGGGAGTACAGATACGCAGTATTTT; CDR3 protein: CASSPAASGSTDTQYF
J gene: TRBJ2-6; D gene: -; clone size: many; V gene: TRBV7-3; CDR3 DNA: TGTGCCAGCAGCTTAACGGGACCCAGTTCTGGGGCCAACGTCCTGACTTTC; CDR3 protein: CASSLTGPSSGANVLTF
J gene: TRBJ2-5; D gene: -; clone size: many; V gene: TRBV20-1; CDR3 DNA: TGCAGTGCTAGAGATGGGGACCCCACCCAGGAGACCCAGTACTTC; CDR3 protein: CSARDGDPTQETQYF
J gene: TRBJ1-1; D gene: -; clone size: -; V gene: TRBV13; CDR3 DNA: TGTGCCAGCAGCCAGACCGGGAGGGGAGCTTTCTTT; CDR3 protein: CASSQTGRGAFF
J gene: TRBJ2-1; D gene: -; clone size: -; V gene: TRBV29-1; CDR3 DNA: TGCAGCGCCTACTACGCCGGCGGCGAGCAGTTCTTC; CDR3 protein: CSAYYAGGEQFF
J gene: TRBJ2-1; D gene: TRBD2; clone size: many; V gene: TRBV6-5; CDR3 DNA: TGTGCCAGCAGTTACAGGCGGGAGGCCAACAATGAGCAGTTCTTC; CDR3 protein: CASSYRREANNEQFF
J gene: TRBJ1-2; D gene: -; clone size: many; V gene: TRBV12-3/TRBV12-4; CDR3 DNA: TGTGCCAGCAGTCGGGGGAACTATGGCTACACCTTC; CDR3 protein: CASSRGNYGYTF
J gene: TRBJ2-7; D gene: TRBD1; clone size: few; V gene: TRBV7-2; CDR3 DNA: TGTGCCAGCAGCTTAGAGGGACAGGTTAACTCCTACGAGCAGTACTTC; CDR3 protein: CASSLEGQVNSYEQYF
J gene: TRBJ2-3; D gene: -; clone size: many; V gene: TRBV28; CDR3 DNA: TGTGCCAGCAGTTCCCTGGGACAATCGGGTGGGTCAGATACGCAGTATTTT; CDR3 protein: CASSSLGQSGGSDTQYF
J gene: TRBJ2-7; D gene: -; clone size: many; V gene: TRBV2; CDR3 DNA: TGTGCCAGCAGTGGAAAGGCAAGCTCCTACGAGCAGTACTTC; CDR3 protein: CASSGKASSYEQYF
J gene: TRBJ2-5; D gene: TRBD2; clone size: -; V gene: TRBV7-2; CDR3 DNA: TGTGCCAGCAGCAAAAATCCGGGACTAGGGGCTGAGACCCAGTACTTC; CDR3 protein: CASSKNPGLGAETQYF
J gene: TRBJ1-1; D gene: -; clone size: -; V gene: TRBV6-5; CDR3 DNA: TGTGCCAGCAGTCCCTGGACCGGGGGGCTCAACACTGAAGCTTTCTTT; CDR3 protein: CASSPWTGGLNTEAFF
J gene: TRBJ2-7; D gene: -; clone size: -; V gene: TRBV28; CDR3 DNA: TGTGCCAGCAGTCCCGACAGTCCCTCCTACGAGCAGTACTTC; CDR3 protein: CASSPDSPSYEQYF
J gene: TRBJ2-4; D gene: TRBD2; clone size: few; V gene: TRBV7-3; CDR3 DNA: TGTGCCAGCAGTGTAGCGGGAAAGGGCATTCAGTACTTC; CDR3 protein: CASSVAGKGIQYF
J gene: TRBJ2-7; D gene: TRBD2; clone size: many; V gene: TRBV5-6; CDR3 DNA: TGTGCCAGCAGCAAATGGCCGGGACTAGCGGGGGGCCACCACTTC; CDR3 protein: CASSKWPGLAGGHHF
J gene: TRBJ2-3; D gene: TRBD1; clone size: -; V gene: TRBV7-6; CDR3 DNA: TGTGCCAGCAGCCCGACAGGGGAACTCACAGATACGCAGTATTTT; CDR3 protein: CASSPTGELTDTQYF